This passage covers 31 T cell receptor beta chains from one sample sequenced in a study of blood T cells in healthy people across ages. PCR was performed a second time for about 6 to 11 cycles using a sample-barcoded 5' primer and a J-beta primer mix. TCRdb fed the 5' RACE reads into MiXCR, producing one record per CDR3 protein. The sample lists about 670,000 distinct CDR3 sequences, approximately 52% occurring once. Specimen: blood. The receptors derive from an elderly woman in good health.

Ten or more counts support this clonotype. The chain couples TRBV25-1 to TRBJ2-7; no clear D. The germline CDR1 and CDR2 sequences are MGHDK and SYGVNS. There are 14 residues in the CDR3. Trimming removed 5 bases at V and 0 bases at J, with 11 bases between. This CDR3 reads CASSWGTTSYEQYF. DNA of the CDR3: TGTGCCAGCAGTTGGGGAACAACCTCCTACGAGCAGTACTTC.

The CDR3 region has the DNA TGTGCCAGCTCACCACCGGGACAGACCGAAAAACTGTTTTTT. This sequence encodes CASSPPGQTEKLFF. The chain combines TRBV18 with TRBJ1-4, with 7 bases that match TRBD1. Germline-derived CDR1 and CDR2 are KGHSH and LQKENI. Trimming at V came to 0 bases and at J to 8 bases, leaving 3 bases not matched to a gene. The CDR3 consists of 14 residues.

The CDR3 spells CASSQQGRVYNEQFF. The CDR3 bases are TGTGCCAGCAGCCAGCAGGGGCGAGTCTACAATGAGCAGTTCTTC. The rearrangement joins TRBV5-8 to TRBJ2-1, with D tentatively TRBD1 (6 bases). V was shortened by 4 bases and J by 3 bases, with 14 bases between the two germline ends. The germline CDR1 and CDR2 sequences are SGHTS and YDEGEE. The CDR3 sequence is 15 residues long.

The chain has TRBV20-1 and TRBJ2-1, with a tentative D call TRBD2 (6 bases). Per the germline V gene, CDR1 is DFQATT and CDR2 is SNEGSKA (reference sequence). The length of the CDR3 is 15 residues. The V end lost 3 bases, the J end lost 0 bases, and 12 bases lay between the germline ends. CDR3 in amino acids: CSARHPGVSYNEQFF. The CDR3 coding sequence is TGCAGTGCTAGGCACCCGGGAGTCTCCTACAATGAGCAGTTCTTC.

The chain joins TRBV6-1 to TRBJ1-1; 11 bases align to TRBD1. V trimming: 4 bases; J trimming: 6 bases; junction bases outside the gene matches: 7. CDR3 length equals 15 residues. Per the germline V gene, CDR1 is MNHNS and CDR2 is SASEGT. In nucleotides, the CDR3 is TGTGCCAGCAGTGTCCGGACAGGGGGCGCCTCTGAAGCTTTCTTT. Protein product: CASSVRTGGASEAFF.

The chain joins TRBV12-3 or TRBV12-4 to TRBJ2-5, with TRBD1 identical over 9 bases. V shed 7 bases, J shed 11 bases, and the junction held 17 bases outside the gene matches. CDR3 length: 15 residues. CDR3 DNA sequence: TGTGCCAGCACCTTGGACAGGGGATCCTACAATGAGCAGTACTTC. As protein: CASTLDRGSYNEQYF.

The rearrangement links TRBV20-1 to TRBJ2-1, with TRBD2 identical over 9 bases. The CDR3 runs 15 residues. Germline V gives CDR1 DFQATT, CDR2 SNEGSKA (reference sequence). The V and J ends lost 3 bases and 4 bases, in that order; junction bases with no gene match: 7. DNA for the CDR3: TGCAGTGCTAGCCTCACTAGCGGGCTTTACAATGAGCAGTTCTTC. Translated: CSASLTSGLYNEQFF.

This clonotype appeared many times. The CDR3 sequence is CAISEWAGQRLGEQFF. The CDR3 coding sequence is TGTGCCATCAGTGAGTGGGCGGGACAGCGTTTGGGTGAGCAGTTCTTC. V usage is TRBV10-3 and J usage is TRBJ2-1; a possible D gene is TRBD1 (7 bases). The ends were cut back, 1 base at V and 9 bases at J, with 19 bases in the middle. The length of the CDR3 is 16 residues. Germline assignment: CDR1 ENHRY and CDR2 SYGVKD.

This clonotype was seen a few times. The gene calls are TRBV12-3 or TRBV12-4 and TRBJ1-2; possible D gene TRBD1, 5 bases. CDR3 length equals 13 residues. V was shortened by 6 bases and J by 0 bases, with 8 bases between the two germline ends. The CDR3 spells CASSAGPNYGYTF. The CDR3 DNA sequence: TGTGCCAGCAGCGCGGGGCCTAACTATGGCTACACCTTC.

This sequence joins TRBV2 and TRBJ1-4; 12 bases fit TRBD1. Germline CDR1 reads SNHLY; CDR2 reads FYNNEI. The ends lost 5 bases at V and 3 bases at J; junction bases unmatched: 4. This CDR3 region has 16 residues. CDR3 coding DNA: TGTGCCAGCAGTCCCGGGACAGGGGGCTCTAATGAAAAACTGTTTTTT. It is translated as CASSPGTGGSNEKLFF.

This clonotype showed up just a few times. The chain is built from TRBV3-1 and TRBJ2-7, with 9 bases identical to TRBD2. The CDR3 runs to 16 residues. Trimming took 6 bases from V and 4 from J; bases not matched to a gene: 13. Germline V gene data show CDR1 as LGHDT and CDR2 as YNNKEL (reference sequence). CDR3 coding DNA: TGTGCCAGCAGTTTATTCTCCGGGACTAGCAGATACGAGCAGTACTTC. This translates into CASSLFSGTSRYEQYF.

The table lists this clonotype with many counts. CDR3 residues: CSASLRGLAKDEQYF. The CDR3 region has the DNA TGCAGTGCCAGTTTGAGGGGACTAGCGAAAGACGAGCAGTACTTC. The J gene is TRBJ2-7, the V gene TRBV20-1, with TRBD2 matching 10 bases. The CDR3 spans 15 residues. Germline CDR1 and CDR2: DFQATT and SNEGSKA (reference sequence). Unmatched junction bases numbered 13, after V lost 6 bases and J lost 5 bases.

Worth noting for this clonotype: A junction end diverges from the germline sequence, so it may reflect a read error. The CDR3 nucleotides read TGTGCCAGCAGCCAAGCGAGGAGGAGCTCCTACAATGAGCACTTCTTC. The encoded protein is CASSQARRSSYNEHFF. This sequence joins TRBV4-2 and TRBJ2-1, with a possible D match to TRBD2 (5 bases). The CDR3 is made up of 16 amino acids. CDR1 is LGHNA and CDR2 is YNFKEQ in the germline V gene.

CDR3 nucleotides: TGTGCCAGCAGCTTAGATTTCGGCAATGATGAGCAGTTCTTC. As protein: CASSLDFGNDEQFF. The chain is built from TRBV7-7 and TRBJ2-1; D ambiguous. V lost 1 base, J lost 8 bases, and 12 bases lay in between. The germline V gene encodes CDR1 SSHAT and CDR2 FNYEAQ (reference sequence). The CDR3 spans 14 residues. The variable domain in full, completed from reference TRBV7-7 and TRBJ2-1, reads GAGVSQSPRYKVTKRGQDVTLRCDPISSHATLYWYQQALGQGPEFLTYFNYEAQPDKSGLPSDRFSAERPEGSISTLTIQRTEQRDSAMYRCASSLDFGNDEQFFGPGTRLTVL.

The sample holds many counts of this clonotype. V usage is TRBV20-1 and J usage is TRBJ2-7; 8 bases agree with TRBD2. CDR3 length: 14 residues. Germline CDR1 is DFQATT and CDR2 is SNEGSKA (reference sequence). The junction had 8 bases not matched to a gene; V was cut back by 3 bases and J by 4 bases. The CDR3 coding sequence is TGCAGTGCTAGCGCCGGGACTAGATTTTACGAGCAGTACTTC. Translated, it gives CSASAGTRFYEQYF.

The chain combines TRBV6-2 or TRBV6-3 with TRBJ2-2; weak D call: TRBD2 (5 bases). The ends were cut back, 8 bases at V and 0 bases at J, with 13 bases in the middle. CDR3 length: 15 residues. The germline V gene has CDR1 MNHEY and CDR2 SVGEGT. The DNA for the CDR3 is TGTGCCAGCCGGGGTTCGCGGACGAACACCGGGGAGCTGTTTTTT. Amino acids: CASRGSRTNTGELFF.

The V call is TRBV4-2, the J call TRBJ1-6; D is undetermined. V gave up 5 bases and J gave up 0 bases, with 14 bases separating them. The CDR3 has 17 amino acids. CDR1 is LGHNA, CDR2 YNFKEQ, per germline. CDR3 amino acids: CASSERIPSSYNSPLHF. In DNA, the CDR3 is TGTGCCAGCAGCGAACGGATTCCTAGCTCCTATAATTCACCCCTCCACTTT.

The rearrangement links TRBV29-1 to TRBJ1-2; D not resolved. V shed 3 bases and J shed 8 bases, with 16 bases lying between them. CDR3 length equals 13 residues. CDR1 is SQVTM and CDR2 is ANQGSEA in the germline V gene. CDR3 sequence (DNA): TGCAGCGTTGAGGAGGGCGGACTGAAAGGCTACACCTTC. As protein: CSVEEGGLKGYTF.

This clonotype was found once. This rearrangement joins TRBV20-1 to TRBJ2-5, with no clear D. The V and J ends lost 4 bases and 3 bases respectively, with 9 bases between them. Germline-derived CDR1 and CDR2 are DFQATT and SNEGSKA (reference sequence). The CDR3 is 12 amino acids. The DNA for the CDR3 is TGCAGTGCTAAACTTCGGAAAGAGACCCAGTACTTC. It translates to CSAKLRKETQYF.

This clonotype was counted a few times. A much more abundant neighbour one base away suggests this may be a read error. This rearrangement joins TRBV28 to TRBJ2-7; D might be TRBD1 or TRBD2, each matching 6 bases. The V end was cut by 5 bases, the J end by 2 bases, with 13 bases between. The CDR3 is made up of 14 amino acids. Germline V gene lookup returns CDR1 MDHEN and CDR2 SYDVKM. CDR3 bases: TGTGCCAGCAGTGTAGGGGGGCTCCCCTACGAGCAGTACTTC. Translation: CASSVGGLPYEQYF.

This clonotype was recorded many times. The CDR3 DNA reads TGCGCCAGCAGCCAGCGCACCACAGGGTACTCCTACGAGCAGTACTTC. It specifies CASSQRTTGYSYEQYF. The chain combines TRBV4-1 with TRBJ2-7; D perhaps matches TRBD1 (6 bases). Germline V gene sequence: CDR1 MGHRA, CDR2 YSYEKL. This CDR3 contains 16 residues. The V and J ends lost 3 bases and 0 bases respectively, with 15 bases between them.

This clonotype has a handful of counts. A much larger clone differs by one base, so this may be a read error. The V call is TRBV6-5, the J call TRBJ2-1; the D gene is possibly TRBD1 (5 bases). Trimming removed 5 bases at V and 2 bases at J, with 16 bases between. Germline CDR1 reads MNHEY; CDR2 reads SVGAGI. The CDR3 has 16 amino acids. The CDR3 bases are TGTGCCAGCAGTCCTAACAGGTGTTCCCCCTACAATGAGCAGTTCTTC. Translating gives CASSPNRCSPYNEQFF.

In DNA form, the CDR3 reads TGCAGCGTTATGGGGATTAATACGCAGTATTTT. Translating it yields CSVMGINTQYF. This chain uses TRBV29-1 with TRBJ2-3; D ambiguous. CDR1 and CDR2 from the germline V gene are SQVTM and ANQGSEA. The CDR3 has 11 residues. V was clipped by 5 bases and J by 7 bases, with 10 bases between them.

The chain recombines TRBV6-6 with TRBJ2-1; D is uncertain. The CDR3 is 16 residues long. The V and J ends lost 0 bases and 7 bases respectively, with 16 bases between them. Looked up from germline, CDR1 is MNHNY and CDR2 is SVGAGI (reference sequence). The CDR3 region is CASSYSSLDWVNEQFF. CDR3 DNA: TGTGCCAGCAGTTACTCGAGCCTAGACTGGGTGAATGAGCAGTTCTTC.

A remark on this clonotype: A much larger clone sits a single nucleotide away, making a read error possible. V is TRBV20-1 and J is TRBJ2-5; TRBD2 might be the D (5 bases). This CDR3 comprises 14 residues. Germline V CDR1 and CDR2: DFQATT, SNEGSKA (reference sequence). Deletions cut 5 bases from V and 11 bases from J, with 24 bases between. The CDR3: CSALRAEGYNEQYF. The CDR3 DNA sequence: TGCAGTGCTCTAAGGGCTGAGGGCTACAATGAGCAGTACTTC.

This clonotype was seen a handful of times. CDR3 amino acids: CASSLARQETQYF. The CDR3 DNA reads TGTGCCAGCAGCTTAGCCAGGCAAGAGACCCAGTACTTC. The rearrangement joins TRBV7-3 to TRBJ2-5; unclear D gene. Germline V gene lookup returns CDR1 SGHTA and CDR2 FQGTGA. V lost 2 bases, J lost 2 bases, and 6 bases lay in between. The length of the CDR3 is 13 residues.

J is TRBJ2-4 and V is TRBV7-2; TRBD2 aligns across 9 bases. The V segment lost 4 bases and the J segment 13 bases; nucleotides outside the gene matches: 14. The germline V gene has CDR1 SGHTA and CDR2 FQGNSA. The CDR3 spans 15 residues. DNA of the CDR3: TGTGCCAGCAGCTCAAGGGCGGGAGGGCCGCGGGAGCAGTACTTC. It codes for CASSSRAGGPREQYF.

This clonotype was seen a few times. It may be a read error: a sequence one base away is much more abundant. The CDR3 region is CASKWGASTDAQYF. In DNA, the CDR3 is TGTGCCAGCAAATGGGGGGCTAGCACAGATGCGCAGTATTTT. This chain uses TRBV12-3 or TRBV12-4 with TRBJ2-3; D may correspond to TRBD1 or TRBD2 (6 bases each). The CDR3 extends over 14 amino acids.

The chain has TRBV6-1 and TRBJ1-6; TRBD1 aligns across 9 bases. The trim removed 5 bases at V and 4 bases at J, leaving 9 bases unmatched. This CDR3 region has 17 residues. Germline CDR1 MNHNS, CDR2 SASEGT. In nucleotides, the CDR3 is TGTGCCAGCAGTCCCACTGCCGGACAGGGGTATAATTCACCCCTCCACTTT. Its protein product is CASSPTAGQGYNSPLHF.

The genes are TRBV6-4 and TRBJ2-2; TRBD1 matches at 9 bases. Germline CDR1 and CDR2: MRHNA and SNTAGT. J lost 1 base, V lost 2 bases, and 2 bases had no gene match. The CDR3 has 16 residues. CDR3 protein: CASSDQGQGNTGELFF. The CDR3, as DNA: TGTGCCAGCAGTGACCAGGGACAGGGGAACACCGGGGAGCTGTTTTTT.

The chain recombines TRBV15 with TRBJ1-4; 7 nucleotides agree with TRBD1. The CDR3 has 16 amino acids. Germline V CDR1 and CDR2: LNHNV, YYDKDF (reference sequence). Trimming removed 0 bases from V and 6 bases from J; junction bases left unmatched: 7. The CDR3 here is CATSRDRRDSDEKLFF. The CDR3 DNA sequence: TGTGCCACCAGCAGAGATCGCCGGGACAGCGATGAAAAACTGTTTTTT.